One sample yielded the 8 T cell receptor beta chains listed below, sequenced in a study of tumor-infiltrating lymphocytes in primary liver carcinoma. Total RNA and DNA came together from around 20-30 mg of bulk tissue without cell sorting. Starting from around 510 ng of total RNA, TCR beta cDNA was produced with a primer in the constant region. What produced the TCR beta libraries was three nested multiplex PCR rounds using slightly modified ARM-PCR. The first two PCR rounds used TRBV1-TRBV30 forward primers with a C-beta reverse primer, about 10 cycles each. Each CDR3 protein gets one entry after TCRdb re-called the multiplex PCR reads with MiXCR. The sample lists some 32,000 distinct CDR3 sequences; around 80% were seen once. Sequencing was done on a sample of liver tumor tissue from sampling region 5. Subset denoted: tumor region T5, tumor centre. The source of these receptors is a middle-aged man with primary liver carcinoma and hepatitis B virus infection.

The rearrangement joins TRBV13 to TRBJ2-2, with 7 bases aligning to TRBD2. CDR3 length equals 17 residues. V trimming: 7 bases; J trimming: 5 bases; junction bases outside the gene matches: 16. Germline assignment: CDR1 PRHDT and CDR2 FYEKMQ (reference sequence). For the CDR3, the DNA is TGTGCCAGCACCGTCGGTGGGAGGGCCATACGGACCGGGGAGCTGTTTTTT. Protein product: CASTVGGRAIRTGELFF.

This chain uses TRBV11-2 with TRBJ2-7; no reliable D call. The germline V and J ends were trimmed by 7 bases and 1 base, with 20 bases remaining between them. Germline V CDR1 and CDR2: SGHAT, FQNNGV. There are 16 residues in the CDR3. CDR3 nucleotide sequence: TGTGCCAGCACCCTAGTTGGTGGTAGAACTTCCTACGAGCAGTACTTC. It translates to CASTLVGGRTSYEQYF.

Concerning this clonotype itself: Possible read error: a much larger clone is one base away. This CDR3 is missing its conserved last phenylalanine or tryptophan, likely due to a read error. The chain joins TRBV30 to TRBJ2-6; D call uncertain. In germline, CDR1 is GTSNPN, CDR2 SVGIG (reference sequence). This CDR3 contains 13 residues. Trimming pared 5 bases from V and 4 bases from J, leaving 9 bases between. The CDR3 sequence: CAWSAGGANVLTS. The CDR3, as DNA: TGTGCCTGGTCTGCTGGCGGGGCCAACGTCCTGACTTCC.

With respect to this clonotype: One end of the junction is discordant with germline, which a read error may explain. CDR3 sequence reads: CTSSRTGTGFYEQYF. The CDR3 DNA sequence: TGTACCAGCAGCCGCACCGGGACTGGCTTCTACGAGCAGTACTTC. The chain combines TRBV7-9 with TRBJ2-7, with D possibly TRBD2 on 6 matching bases. The germline V gene has CDR1 SEHNR and CDR2 FQNEAQ (reference sequence). CDR3 size: 15 residues.

This clonotype has a single count. V usage is TRBV6-6 and J usage is TRBJ2-7; 7 nucleotides agree with TRBD2. CDR3 length: 17 residues. J gave up 7 bases and V 0 bases, and 15 bases lay outside the gene matches. The germline V gene encodes CDR1 MNHNY and CDR2 SVGAGI (reference sequence). CDR3 sequence: CASSYSAVRGRAHEQYF. Written as DNA, the CDR3 is TGTGCCAGCAGTTACTCGGCTGTGCGCGGGAGAGCACATGAGCAGTACTTC.

CDR3 protein: CASSPGLGGDYNEQFF. The CDR3, as DNA: TGTGCCAGCAGCCCCGGGCTAGGGGGCGATTACAATGAGCAGTTCTTC. This chain connects TRBV11-2 to TRBJ2-1; TRBD1 matches 7 bases. The junction had 11 bases not matched to a gene; V was cut back by 5 bases and J by 4 bases. CDR3 length equals 16 residues. Germline V gives CDR1 SGHAT, CDR2 FQNNGV.

The J gene is TRBJ1-2, the V gene TRBV10-3; D unclear. The germline gives CDR1 ENHRY, CDR2 SYGVKD. Trimming took off 5 bases at V and 10 bases at J, with 11 bases between the two ends. The CDR3 has 11 amino acids. This CDR3 reads CAISLGEDYTF. Written as DNA, the CDR3 is TGTGCCATCAGTCTTGGGGAGGACTACACCTTC.

The rearrangement joins TRBV5-1 to TRBJ2-7, with D perhaps TRBD1 (5 bases). V was clipped by 3 bases and J by 8 bases, with 18 bases between them. This CDR3 has 14 amino acids. CDR1 and CDR2 from the germline V gene are SGHRS and YFSETQ. The CDR3 DNA follows: TGCGCCAGCAGCTCCGGACAAGGGGCTAGGAAGCAGTACTTC. It translates to CASSSGQGARKQYF.